This is a list of T cell receptor beta chains from one sample in a study of blood T cell repertoires in COVID-19. Generated by immunoSEQ multiplex PCR, the TCRdb table keeps only in-frame clones and is missing some. The sample holds approximately 220,000 clones; over 70% are singletons and the top ten take approximately 8.7%. Sequenced: peripheral blood. Every receptor here comes from a woman older than 75 with acute or convalescent COVID-19. CDR3s include the opening cysteine and the closing phenylalanine or tryptophan.

TRBJ2-3 TRBV6-1 CASSVGGGRNTDTQYF
TRBJ2-1 TRBV19 CASSIQIAEEQFF
TRBJ2-1 TRBV21-1 CAIHYYNEQFF
TRBJ2-2 TRBV29-1 CSSSQTGGTGELFF
TRBJ2-7 TRBV28 CASSSSIGGYEQYF
TRBJ1-6 TRBV2 CASSETRQGGSYNSPLHF
TRBJ1-6 TRBV27 CASSPLGTGTSYNSPLHF
TRBJ1-2 TRBV13 CASSLNPRDYGYTF
TRBJ1-2 TRBV3-1/TRBV3-2 CASSHQGEAYGYTF
TRBJ2-1 TRBV7-9 CASSFRLYYNEQFF
TRBJ2-1 TRBV3-1/TRBV3-2 CASSQVGGIRAFF
TRBJ2-2 TRBV12-3/TRBV12-4 CASSQGTGELFF
TRBJ2-5 TRBV5-1 CASSRDSQETQYF
TRBJ2-7 TRBV5-1 CASSLAASGTSSYEQYF
TRBJ2-1 TRBV9 CASSVGSGGAQNEQFF
TRBJ1-1 TRBV14 CASSQGLTGVGMNTEAFF
TRBJ1-2 TRBV25-1 CASSELGGSNYGYTF
TRBJ2-5 TRBV19 CASSELYGETQYF
TRBJ2-7 TRBV28 CASSLQSLYEQYF
TRBJ2-1 TRBV7-2 CASSHEREFRNEQFF
TRBJ2-3 TRBV11-3 CASSLDQERITDTQYF
TRBJ1-2 TRBV7-2 CASSLMGRMDGYTF
TRBJ1-2 TRBV6-1 CASSEAGQYYGYTF
TRBJ2-5 TRBV6-2/TRBV6-3 CASSPYRGVQETQYF
TRBJ1-3 TRBV18 CASSPFGMGQLGNTIYF
TRBJ1-5 TRBV29-1 CSVAEQINQPQHF
TRBJ2-2 TRBV2 CASSERRTGELFF
TRBJ2-1 TRBV9 CASSVNAPPGDEQFF
TRBJ1-2 TRBV20-1 CSASVGDKRPSNYGYTF
TRBJ1-2 TRBV2 CASSELQPAYGYTF
TRBJ2-3 TRBV5-1 CASSSSPGGSTDTQYF
TRBJ1-2 TRBV19 CASSNPVQEWGYTF
TRBJ1-1 TRBV25-1 CASSGSGAGEAFF
TRBJ2-7 TRBV3-1/TRBV3-2 CASSQGDSNTYEQYF
TRBJ2-2 TRBV9 CASSGDLADTGELFF
TRBJ1-5 TRBV19 CASSILDGANQPQHF
TRBJ2-1 TRBV5-1 CASSLFDEQFF
TRBJ2-2 TRBV6-4 CASSATGETGELFF
TRBJ1-6 TRBV28 CASSFQVPQALHF
TRBJ1-2 TRBV5-1 CASSWGTGNVYTF
TRBJ1-5 TRBV28 CASMRGGTQPQHF
TRBJ2-7 TRBV6-2/TRBV6-3 CASSRLGTSGAYEQYF
TRBJ1-3 TRBV15 CATSDRDRTRNTIYF
TRBJ1-2 TRBV19 CASSIARTGEHGYTF
TRBJ2-2 TRBV7-2 CASSLRQGAGELFF
TRBJ1-4 TRBV15 CATSRVDSPSNEKLFF
TRBJ1-5 TRBV24-1 CATSDWGDNQPQHF
TRBJ1-1 TRBV3-1/TRBV3-2 CASSQDLNTEAFF
TRBJ1-3 TRBV28 CASNVIGGVRSGNTIYF
TRBJ2-5 TRBV12-5 CASGLSRSQETQYF
TRBJ2-1 TRBV29-1 CSVDSRRASGGASSYNEQFF
TRBJ2-5 TRBV10-2 CASSRTAGTSGRGQETQYF
TRBJ2-7 TRBV5-1 CASSFGDRAYEQYF
TRBJ2-1 TRBV6-2/TRBV6-3 CASSRLHNEQFF
TRBJ2-1 TRBV27 CATTSLALKDNGQFF
TRBJ1-4 TRBV7-9 CASSLVGEKLFF
TRBJ2-3 TRBV2 CASSQRTASTDTQYF